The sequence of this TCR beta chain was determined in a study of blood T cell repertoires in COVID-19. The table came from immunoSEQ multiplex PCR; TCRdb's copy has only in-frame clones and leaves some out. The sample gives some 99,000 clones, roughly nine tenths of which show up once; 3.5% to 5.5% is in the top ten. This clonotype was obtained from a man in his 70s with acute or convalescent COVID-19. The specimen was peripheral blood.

Here the CDR3 reads CASSIPSHANYGYTF. The DNA for the CDR3 is TGTGCCAGTAGTATACCGAGCCACGCTAACTATGGCTACACCTTC. The V call is TRBV19, the J call TRBJ1-2, with D unresolved. The germline gives CDR1 LNHDA, CDR2 SQIVND (reference sequence). V gave up 2 bases and J gave up 0 bases, with 10 bases separating them. This CDR3 region has 15 residues.